The 26 T cell receptor beta chains below all came from one sample that was sequenced in a study of blood T cell repertoires in COVID-19. Assay used: immunoSEQ multiplex PCR; TCRdb lists only in-frame clones, some missing. The sample has about 370,000 clones, 80% to 90% seen once. Sequenced material: peripheral blood. The receptor source for this set is a woman aged 25 to 39 with COVID-19, enrolled during active disease.

The genes are TRBV19 and TRBJ2-2; tentatively, D is TRBD1 (5 bases). Trimming shortened V by 3 bases and J by 0 bases, and 8 bases separated the two germline ends. Germline-derived CDR1 and CDR2 are LNHDA and SQIVND (reference sequence). The CDR3 totals 15 residues. CDR3 sequence reads: CASSMGRPNTGELFF. The CDR3 DNA follows: TGTGCCAGTAGTATGGGGCGCCCGAACACCGGGGAGCTGTTTTTT. Full variable domain (rest looked up from reference TRBV19 and TRBJ2-2): DGGITQSPKYLFRKEGQNVTLSCEQNLNHDAMYWYRQDPGQGLRLIYYSQIVNDFQKGDIAEGYSVSREKKESFPLTVTSAQKNPTAFYLCASSMGRPNTGELFFGEGSRLTVL.

The chain recombines TRBV27 with TRBJ1-4, with D possibly TRBD1 on 5 matching bases. CDR1 is MNHEY, CDR2 SMNVEV, per germline (reference sequence). The ends were cut back, 4 bases at V and 8 bases at J, with 17 bases in the middle. There are 15 residues in the CDR3. In nucleotides, the CDR3 is TGTGCCAGCAGTTCTAGGGGTATTGCTTCCGAAAAACTGTTTTTT. The encoded protein is CASSSRGIASEKLFF.

The chain uses TRBV5-4 and TRBJ2-2; D is perhaps TRBD2 (5 bases). The germline CDR1 and CDR2 sequences are SGHNT and YYREEE (reference sequence). The CDR3 runs to 15 residues. V was cut by 5 bases and J by 1 base, with 12 bases left in between. The DNA for the CDR3 is TGTGCCAGCAGGGATGGGGAGATGAACACCGGGGAGCTGTTTTTT. This encodes CASRDGEMNTGELFF.

The chain joins TRBV7-9 to TRBJ1-2; D gene uncertain. Trimming removed 5 bases from V and 1 base from J, with 8 bases in between. The CDR3 runs to 13 residues. CDR1 is SEHNR, CDR2 FQNEAQ, per germline (reference sequence). CDR3 in amino acids: CASSATGNYGYTF. The DNA of the CDR3 is TGTGCCAGCAGCGCGACGGGTAACTATGGCTACACCTTC.

This clone showed up just once. V usage is TRBV7-3 and J usage is TRBJ2-7, with D tentatively TRBD1 (6 bases). This CDR3 region has 16 residues. With 5 bases removed from V and 6 bases from J, the gap between germline ends came to 23 bases. CDR1 is SGHTA, CDR2 FQGTGA, per germline. The CDR3 sequence: CASSPFNRAVGGEQYF. CDR3 bases: TGTGCCAGCAGCCCATTTAACAGGGCGGTTGGCGGCGAGCAGTACTTC.

The table lists this clone with a count of one. This chain joins TRBV19 and TRBJ2-7, with 10 positions matching TRBD2. J was trimmed by 6 bases and V by 2 bases; bases with no gene match: 4. The V gene's germline CDR1 is LNHDA and CDR2 SQIVND (reference sequence). The CDR3 is 14 amino acids. Written as DNA, the CDR3 is TGTGCCAGTAGTATATTGGCTAGCGGGAGCGAGCAGTACTTC. This translates into CASSILASGSEQYF.

This clone is a singleton in its sample. V usage is TRBV9 and J usage is TRBJ2-3; 13 bases are a match to TRBD2. Germline assignment: CDR1 SGDLS and CDR2 YYNGEE. CDR3 length: 14 residues. Trimming took 7 bases from V and 5 from J; bases not matched to a gene: 4. CDR3 protein: CASGLAGAVDTQYF. CDR3 in DNA: TGTGCCAGCGGACTAGCGGGAGCTGTAGATACGCAGTATTTT.

The chain recombines TRBV29-1 with TRBJ2-5, with TRBD1 as a possible D gene (6 bases). Germline V CDR1 and CDR2: SQVTM, ANQGSEA. Trimming took off 7 bases at V and 2 bases at J, with 14 bases between the two ends. This CDR3 region has 13 residues. The CDR3 here is CSATTGNQETQYF. CDR3 nucleotides: TGCAGCGCAACAACAGGGAATCAAGAGACCCAGTACTTC.

This clone was counted between two and nine times. V is TRBV30 and J is TRBJ2-7; perhaps TRBD2 as D (5 bases). Per the germline V gene, CDR1 is GTSNPN and CDR2 is SVGIG (reference sequence). This CDR3 has 15 residues. The germline V and J ends were trimmed by 2 bases and 2 bases, with 16 bases remaining between them. The CDR3 region is CAWSNSYGLTYEQYF. CDR3 nucleotides: TGTGCCTGGAGTAATTCCTACGGACTCACCTACGAGCAGTACTTC.

The V gene is TRBV27, the J gene TRBJ2-7; TRBD2 aligns across 11 bases. The ends lost 5 bases at V and 3 bases at J; junction bases unmatched: 6. The CDR3 sequence is 15 residues long. Germline-derived CDR1 and CDR2 are MNHEY and SMNVEV (reference sequence). The CDR3 spells CASSKTSGRYYEQYF. The CDR3 DNA follows: TGTGCCAGCAGTAAAACTAGCGGGAGATACTACGAGCAGTACTTC.

The genes are TRBV29-1 and TRBJ2-5; weak D call: TRBD1 (5 bases). V lost 5 bases to trimming and J lost 0 bases, with 7 bases between them. This CDR3 is 12 amino acids long. CDR1 is SQVTM, CDR2 ANQGSEA, per germline. The CDR3 sequence is CSVPGNQETQYF. Written as DNA, the CDR3 is TGCAGCGTTCCAGGGAACCAAGAGACCCAGTACTTC.

The chain uses TRBV5-4 and TRBJ2-2; TRBD2 agrees at 10 bases. The CDR3 extends over 18 amino acids. Per the germline V gene, CDR1 is SGHNT and CDR2 is YYREEE (reference sequence). With 3 bases clipped from V and 1 base from J, the junction kept 9 bases outside the gene matches. For the CDR3, the DNA is TGTGCCAGCAGCTCGACTAGCGGGTACCGTAAGAACACCGGGGAGCTGTTTTTT. Its protein product is CASSSTSGYRKNTGELFF.

V gene TRBV18 combines with J gene TRBJ2-1, with 7 bases fitting TRBD2. This CDR3 has 15 amino acids. Per the germline V gene, CDR1 is KGHSH and CDR2 is LQKENI. J lost 6 bases, V lost 8 bases, and 13 bases had no gene match. CDR3 in DNA: TGTGCCAGCACCCACCGGGGGGAAGAAGGCAATGAGCAGTTCTTC. Translation: CASTHRGEEGNEQFF.

This chain uses TRBV27 with TRBJ2-1, with D possibly matching TRBD1 (5 bases). Germline CDR1 and CDR2: MNHEY and SMNVEV (reference sequence). CDR3 length equals 13 residues. V lost 5 bases and J 3 bases, leaving 8 bases between the germline ends. The CDR3 DNA reads as TGTGCCAGCAGTCTCCAGGGCTACAATGAGCAGTTCTTC. This codes for CASSLQGYNEQFF.

The CDR3 loop reads CASSRVPQGAIRINEQFF. For the CDR3, the DNA is TGCGCCAGCAGCCGCGTACCCCAGGGGGCAATCAGGATCAATGAGCAGTTCTTC. The rearrangement uses TRBV4-1 and TRBJ2-1; 8 bases align to TRBD1. This CDR3 is built from 18 residues. V lost 4 bases, J lost 6 bases, and 17 bases stayed unmatched. The germline V gene has CDR1 MGHRA and CDR2 YSYEKL.

The V gene is TRBV7-8, the J gene TRBJ2-1; 9 bases fit TRBD2. V gave up 4 bases and J gave up 2 bases; unmatched junction bases: 3. The CDR3 extends over 15 amino acids. Germline lookup yields CDR1 SGHVS and CDR2 FQNEAQ. This chain's CDR3 is CASSSSGDTYNEQFF. CDR3 sequence (DNA): TGTGCCAGCAGCTCTAGCGGGGACACCTACAATGAGCAGTTCTTC.

The chain is built from TRBV11-2 and TRBJ2-7; 9 bases are a match to TRBD1. CDR3 size: 14 residues. Unmatched junction bases numbered 4, after V lost 4 bases and J lost 3 bases. Germline V gene lookup returns CDR1 SGHAT and CDR2 FQNNGV. This CDR3 is CASSSTGQGYEQYF. The CDR3, as DNA: TGTGCCAGCAGCTCGACGGGACAGGGCTACGAGCAGTACTTC. Based on the CDR3 plus reference TRBV11-2 and TRBJ2-7, the full variable domain is EAGVAQSPRYKIIEKRQSVAFWCNPISGHATLYWYQQILGQGPKLLIQFQNNGVVDDSQLPKDRFSAERLKGVDSTLKIQPAKLEDSAVYLCASSSTGQGYEQYFGPGTRLTVT.

This chain connects TRBV2 to TRBJ2-7; 11 nucleotides match TRBD1. The junction had 4 bases not matched to a gene; V was cut back by 7 bases and J by 5 bases. Per the germline V gene, CDR1 is SNHLY and CDR2 is FYNNEI. The CDR3 has 13 amino acids. CDR3 sequence reads: CASTGQGADEQYF. As DNA, the CDR3 is TGTGCCAGCACTGGACAGGGGGCCGACGAGCAGTACTTC.

The chain recombines TRBV2 with TRBJ2-1; 12 bases line up with TRBD2. Germline CDR1 reads SNHLY; CDR2 reads FYNNEI. The V gene end was trimmed by 6 bases and the J gene end by 8 bases; junction bases not matched to a gene: 8. The CDR3 contains 15 residues. The CDR3 region is CASSALAGGGHEQFF. In DNA form, the CDR3 reads TGTGCCAGCAGCGCACTAGCGGGAGGAGGACATGAGCAGTTCTTC.

This clone was seen at least ten times. The rearrangement links TRBV7-2 to TRBJ1-1; 9 bases agree with TRBD1. Trimming removed 5 bases from V and 0 bases from J; junction bases left unmatched: 4. The CDR3 is 15 residues long. Germline CDR1 SGHTA, CDR2 FQGNSA. CDR3 sequence: CASSEQGAVNTEAFF. CDR3 DNA sequence: TGTGCCAGCAGCGAACAGGGGGCAGTGAACACTGAAGCTTTCTTT.

The genes are TRBV5-6 and TRBJ2-7, with 8 nucleotides matching TRBD1. Unmatched junction bases numbered 7, after V lost 5 bases and J lost 0 bases. The germline CDR1 and CDR2 sequences are SGHDT and YYEEEE. The CDR3 runs to 15 residues. The CDR3 sequence is CASSSQGAGSYEQYF. CDR3 nucleotides: TGTGCCAGCAGTTCTCAGGGGGCAGGCTCCTACGAGCAGTACTTC.

This clone was picked up one time. This sequence joins TRBV6-5 and TRBJ1-6; 7 bases align to TRBD1. With V trimmed by 6 bases and J by 6 bases, 2 bases remained unmatched. The CDR3 has 13 amino acids. The germline gives CDR1 MNHEY, CDR2 SVGAGI. The CDR3 DNA reads TGTGCCAGCAGCAGGGACAGTAATTCACCCCTCCACTTT. Its protein is CASSRDSNSPLHF.

The rearrangement links TRBV18 to TRBJ2-7, with TRBD2 identical over 10 bases. After removal of 3 bases from V and 2 bases from J, the junction contained 4 bases not matched to a gene. The CDR3 runs to 15 residues. The germline V gene encodes CDR1 KGHSH and CDR2 LQKENI. The CDR3, as DNA: TGTGCCAGCTCACCTCTAGCGGGGGAGGCCTACGAGCAGTACTTC. It encodes CASSPLAGEAYEQYF.

The chain employs TRBV27 and TRBJ2-1, with a tentative D call TRBD1 (5 bases). The CDR3 has 16 amino acids. The V end lost 3 bases, the J end lost 5 bases, and 17 bases lay between the germline ends. Germline CDR1 MNHEY, CDR2 SMNVEV (reference sequence). CDR3 bases: TGTGCCAGCAGTTTTGCAGGGCTGGGGATAAACAATGAGCAGTTCTTC. Its protein product is CASSFAGLGINNEQFF.

The sample holds a few counts of this clone. This chain links TRBV28 with TRBJ1-3, with D unresolved. Trimming removed 3 bases from V and 1 base from J, with 13 bases in between. The CDR3 has 16 amino acids. Germline V gives CDR1 MDHEN, CDR2 SYDVKM. CDR3 DNA: TGTGCCAGCAGTTTCGGCAGGCCTTTTTCTGGAAACACCATATATTTT. Protein sequence: CASSFGRPFSGNTIYF.

V and J are TRBV3-1 (or the pseudogene TRBV3-2) and TRBJ2-5, with 7 bases aligning to TRBD2. V was clipped by 6 bases and J by 5 bases; unmatched bases: 15. The CDR3 is 16 amino acids. Germline CDR1 reads LGHDT; CDR2 reads YNNKEL (reference sequence). The CDR3 DNA sequence: TGTGCCAGCAGTCCAAAGGGAGGGCTGGCCGCCGAGACCCAGTACTTC. Translating it yields CASSPKGGLAAETQYF.